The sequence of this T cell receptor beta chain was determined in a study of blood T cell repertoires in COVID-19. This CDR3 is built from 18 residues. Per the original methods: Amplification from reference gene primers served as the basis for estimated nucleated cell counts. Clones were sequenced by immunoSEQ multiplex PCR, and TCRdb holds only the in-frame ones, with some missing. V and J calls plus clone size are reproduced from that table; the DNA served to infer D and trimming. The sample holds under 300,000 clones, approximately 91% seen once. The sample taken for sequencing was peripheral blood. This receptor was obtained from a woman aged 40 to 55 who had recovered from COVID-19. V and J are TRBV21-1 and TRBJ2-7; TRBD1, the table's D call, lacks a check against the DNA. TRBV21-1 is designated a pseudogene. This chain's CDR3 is CASSKGVRGQVLPYEQYF. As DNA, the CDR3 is TGTGCCAGCAGCAAAGGTGTCAGGGGACAGGTTCTTCCCTACGAGCAGTACTTC.